This T cell receptor beta chain was identified during a study of T cells in Graves' hyperthyroidism and ophthalmopathy. Findings and limits, study-wide: A median 6.5 months before onset, the model predicted ophthalmopathy.

The CDR3 contains 14 residues. V was clipped by 3 bases and J by 4 bases, with 10 bases between them. Those with hyperthyroidism were 18 to 65 years old, newly diagnosed, and ill for under 2 months. On this clonotype itself: Its antigen remains unknown.

There were TCR beta CDR3 regions amplified from RNA transcripts. Carried out on the TCR CDR3, a first-round RT-PCR used the HTBI primer set. TCRdb analysed the multiplex PCR reads with MiXCR anew, one entry per CDR3 protein. The table shows hundreds of thousands of distinct CDR3 sequences, with 38% occurring only once. The J gene is TRBJ1-3, the V gene TRBV12-3 or TRBV12-4, with D uncertain. Sequenced input: blood. This TCR came from a man between 18 and 29 years old with Graves' hyperthyroidism. This CDR3 is CASSFATPGNTIYF. In DNA form, the CDR3 reads TGTGCCAGCAGTTTCGCGACACCAGGAAACACCATATATTTT.